These 7 T cell receptor beta chains originate from one sample sequenced in a study of T-cell reconstitution after alpha-beta-depleted transplantation in children. The TCRbeta library was prepared with unique molecular identifiers. In TCRdb, the PCR reads were re-called with MiXCR into one record per CDR3 protein. The sample contains 200,000 to 250,000 distinct CDR3 sequences, about 8.8% of which appear only once. Sequenced here: PBMCs from the stem cell graft donor, sampled from the stem cell graft. The receptors shown here come from a human donor who donated a stem cell graft to a child with SCID.

This clonotype was seen ten or more times. The J gene is TRBJ1-1, the V gene TRBV12-3 or TRBV12-4, with D possibly being TRBD1 (6 bases). CDR3 size: 15 residues. V lost 5 bases, J lost 1 base, and 14 bases lay in between. CDR3 region: CASSPRGHPNTEAFF. In DNA, the CDR3 is TGTGCCAGCAGTCCGAGGGGACACCCGAACACTGAAGCTTTCTTT.

The rearrangement joins TRBV5-1 to TRBJ1-5, with 7 nucleotides matching TRBD1. J was trimmed by 4 bases and V by 0 bases; bases with no gene match: 4. CDR3 length: 15 residues. Germline CDR1 reads SGHRS; CDR2 reads YFSETQ. The CDR3: CASSLAGQPNQPQHF. The CDR3 DNA sequence: TGCGCCAGCAGCTTGGCGGGACAGCCTAATCAGCCCCAGCATTTT.

This clonotype appeared many times. This rearrangement joins TRBV5-1 to TRBJ1-1, with D possibly being TRBD1 (6 bases). Germline lookup yields CDR1 SGHRS and CDR2 YFSETQ. Deletions cut 0 bases from V and 4 bases from J, with 13 bases between. The CDR3 consists of 15 residues. In DNA form, the CDR3 reads TGCGCCAGCAGCTTGGAGGGGGGGCGGGCCACTGAAGCTTTCTTT. Its translation: CASSLEGGRATEAFF.

This clonotype was counted once. This chain connects TRBV20-1 to TRBJ2-2; 7 nucleotides line up with TRBD1. Germline CDR1 reads DFQATT; CDR2 reads SNEGSKA (reference sequence). V dropped 2 bases and J dropped 5; count of bases not matched to a gene: 5. The CDR3 loop spans 14 amino acids. CDR3 bases: TGCAGTGCTAGAAGGACAGGAGTAACCGGGGAGCTGTTTTTT. Translating it yields CSARRTGVTGELFF.

In regard to this clonotype: This may be a read error, as it is one base from a much larger clone. The rearrangement links TRBV5-1 to TRBJ2-1; the match to TRBD1 covers 7 bases. CDR3 length: 12 residues. Looked up from germline, CDR1 is SGHRS and CDR2 is YFSETQ. The CDR3 region is CARSTTGVEQFF. Here the CDR3 DNA reads TGCGCCCGCAGCACAACAGGGGTTGAGCAGTTCTTC.

This clonotype appeared many times. The chain joins TRBV12-3 or TRBV12-4 to TRBJ1-5, with a weak D call TRBD1 (5 bases). The CDR3 sequence is 12 residues long. The V end lost 6 bases, the J end lost 7 bases, and 10 bases lay between the germline ends. DNA of the CDR3: TGTGCCAGCAGCCAGGGCGTCCAGCCCCAGCATTTT. It yields the protein CASSQGVQPQHF.

The sample holds a few counts of this clonotype. The rearrangement links TRBV11-2 to TRBJ1-4; 9 bases fit TRBD1. Germline-derived CDR1 and CDR2 are SGHAT and FQNNGV. The CDR3 is 15 amino acids. J lost 7 bases, V lost 5 bases, and 8 bases had no gene match. This chain's CDR3 is CASSLGDRDFEKLFF. DNA for the CDR3: TGTGCCAGCAGCCTAGGGGACAGGGACTTTGAAAAACTGTTTTTT.